The 13 T cell receptor beta chains below all came from one sample that was sequenced in a study of T cell responses to AZD1222 COVID-19 vaccine. Some clones are missing from TCRdb's copy, which holds only in-frame ones; the method was immunoSEQ multiplex PCR. This repertoire shows some 130,000 clones, 80% to 95% found once; its top ten account for around 3%. Here the sequenced sample was peripheral blood, taken on day 0 of AZD1222 vaccination. All receptors come from an adult in good health.

The sample holds one count of this clone. The chain couples TRBV7-8 to TRBJ1-6; 7 bases map to TRBD1. The CDR3 length is 13 residues. J gave up 9 bases and V 5 bases, and 4 bases lay outside the gene matches. Germline V gives CDR1 SGHVS, CDR2 FQNEAQ. The CDR3 here is CASSPDRLSPLHF. The CDR3 nucleotides read TGTGCCAGCAGCCCGGACAGGCTTTCACCCCTCCACTTT.

The V gene is TRBV24-1, the J gene TRBJ1-2; unclear D gene. V was clipped by 3 bases and J by 8 bases, with 9 bases between them. This CDR3 is built from 12 residues. Looked up from germline, CDR1 is KGHDR and CDR2 is SFDVKD. The DNA for the CDR3 is TGTGCCACCAGTGATCCCTCCCAAGGCTACACCTTC. Translation: CATSDPSQGYTF.

The chain links TRBV5-5 to TRBJ1-5, with no clear D. This CDR3 has 13 amino acids. The ends were cut back, 4 bases at V and 10 bases at J, with 15 bases in the middle. Germline-derived CDR1 and CDR2 are SGHKS and YYEKEE (reference sequence). This chain's CDR3 is CASSQTFGFPQHF. The CDR3, as DNA: TGTGCCAGCAGCCAAACTTTTGGTTTCCCCCAGCATTTT.

The chain combines TRBV27 with TRBJ2-1; TRBD1 matches 7 bases. J was trimmed by 0 bases and V by 7 bases; bases with no gene match: 3. The length of the CDR3 is 14 residues. The germline CDR1 and CDR2 sequences are MNHEY and SMNVEV (reference sequence). Here the CDR3 reads CASKGGNSYNEQFF. Here the CDR3 DNA reads TGTGCCAGCAAAGGGGGCAACTCCTACAATGAGCAGTTCTTC.

The rearrangement joins TRBV7-3 to TRBJ2-2; tentatively, D is TRBD2 (6 bases). CDR1 and CDR2 from the germline V gene are SGHTA and FQGTGA. Trimming stripped 1 base from V and 5 bases from J, with 14 bases between. The CDR3 has 16 amino acids. DNA of the CDR3: TGTGCCAGCAGCTTAATCGGCGGGACGGGAACCGGGGAGCTGTTTTTT. Amino acids: CASSLIGGTGTGELFF.

The rearrangement uses TRBV30 and TRBJ1-5; D unresolved. The CDR3 runs 13 residues. Germline loops: CDR1 GTSNPN, CDR2 SVGIG (reference sequence). V dropped 2 bases and J dropped 7 bases, with 12 bases sitting between them. CDR3 residues: CAWSTSLSQPQHF. The CDR3 bases are TGTGCCTGGAGTACCTCCCTATCGCAGCCCCAGCATTTT.

The chain joins TRBV20-1 to TRBJ2-7, with D perhaps TRBD1 (6 bases). Germline-derived CDR1 and CDR2 are DFQATT and SNEGSKA (reference sequence). The CDR3 spans 14 residues. Trimming removed 3 bases from V and 0 bases from J, with 12 bases in between. The CDR3 is CSASQGPSSYEQYF. The DNA of the CDR3 is TGCAGTGCTAGTCAGGGGCCTAGCTCCTACGAGCAGTACTTC.

V gene TRBV2 combines with J gene TRBJ1-1; D ambiguous. Germline V CDR1 and CDR2: SNHLY, FYNNEI. Trimming took 7 bases from V and 4 from J, leaving 13 bases between them. The CDR3 covers 13 residues. CDR3 sequence: CASKISAATEAFF. The CDR3 DNA follows: TGTGCCAGCAAAATCTCTGCAGCCACTGAAGCTTTCTTT. The variable domain in full, with the rest retrieved from reference TRBV2 and TRBJ1-1, is EPEVTQTPSHQVTQMGQEVILRCVPISNHLYFYWYRQILGQKVEFLVSFYNNEISEKSEIFDDQFSVERPDGSNFTLKIRSTKLEDSAMYFCASKISAATEAFFGQGTRLTVV.

The J gene is TRBJ2-4, the V gene TRBV19; D gene unclear. This CDR3 has 14 residues. The germline V and J ends were trimmed by 5 bases and 0 bases, with 8 bases remaining between them. CDR1 is LNHDA and CDR2 is SQIVND in the germline V gene (reference sequence). CDR3: CASSLRSAKNIQYF. The CDR3, as DNA: TGTGCCAGTAGTTTGCGGTCAGCCAAAAACATTCAGTACTTC.

The CDR3 loop reads CASSDWTGLPQHF. CDR3 nucleotides: TGTGCCAGCAGCGACTGGACAGGGCTGCCCCAGCATTTT. V is TRBV9 and J is TRBJ1-5; 8 positions agree with TRBD1. The CDR3 runs to 13 residues. CDR1 is SGDLS, CDR2 YYNGEE, per germline. The V and J ends lost 3 bases and 9 bases, in that order; junction bases with no gene match: 5. The variable domain in full, completed from reference TRBV9 and TRBJ1-5, reads DSGVTQTPKHLITATGQRVTLRCSPRSGDLSVYWYQQSLDQGLQFLIQYYNGEERAKGNILERFSAQQFPDLHSELNLSSLELGDSALYFCASSDWTGLPQHFGDGTRLSIL.

V gene TRBV9 combines with J gene TRBJ2-5; D might be TRBD1 (5 bases). The CDR3 covers 14 residues. Germline V lookup: CDR1 SGDLS, CDR2 YYNGEE. The V end was cut by 3 bases, the J end by 1 base, with 10 bases between. The DNA of the CDR3 is TGTGCCAGCAGCGCCCGACAGTTCCAAGAGACCCAGTACTTC. Residues: CASSARQFQETQYF.

The gene calls are TRBV5-1 and TRBJ2-2; no clear D. Trimming removed 0 bases at V and 3 bases at J, with 9 bases between. The germline gives CDR1 SGHRS, CDR2 YFSETQ. The CDR3 has 15 amino acids. The CDR3 region has the DNA TGCGCCAGCAGCTTGGAACCGCTCTACACCGGGGAGCTGTTTTTT. It codes for CASSLEPLYTGELFF.

The chain carries TRBV5-1 and TRBJ2-1; no firm D call. The CDR3 totals 15 residues. The V and J ends lost 2 bases and 4 bases respectively, with 13 bases between them. CDR1 is SGHRS, CDR2 YFSETQ, per germline. In DNA, the CDR3 is TGCGCCAGCAGCTTCGGGTCAGTTACTTACAATGAGCAGTTCTTC. Encoded protein: CASSFGSVTYNEQFF.